One sample yielded the 24 T cell receptor beta chains listed below, sequenced in a study of T cell changes during pregnancy in multiple sclerosis. Generated by immunoSEQ multiplex PCR, the TCRdb table keeps only in-frame clones and is missing some. The table has some 57,000 clones, 91% seen once. The sequencing here drew on CD4+ T cells from peripheral blood mononuclear cells, taken after pregnancy. The receptors originated from a female donor in good health, enrolled as a control in a pregnancy study.

The chain has TRBV5-5 and TRBJ1-6; TRBD1 matches 9 bases. CDR1 is SGHKS and CDR2 is YYEKEE in the germline V gene (reference sequence). The CDR3 has 15 residues. V trimming: 7 bases; J trimming: 5 bases; junction bases outside the gene matches: 7. The CDR3 region has the DNA TGTGCCAGCCAAGGTTGGACAGGGGATAATTCACCCCTCCACTTT. It is translated as CASQGWTGDNSPLHF.

V gene TRBV7-2 combines with J gene TRBJ2-2; D might be TRBD2 (5 bases). Germline V gene sequence: CDR1 SGHTA, CDR2 FQGNSA. Between the trimmed V and J ends, which lost 10 bases and 3 bases, there was a span of 15 bases. The CDR3 covers 14 residues. In DNA, the CDR3 is TGTGCCACCGCCAGGAGCGGTGACACCGGGGAGCTGTTTTTT. It yields the protein CATARSGDTGELFF.

The chain carries TRBV27 and TRBJ1-2, with TRBD1 identical over 7 bases. The V and J ends lost 5 bases and 2 bases, in that order; junction bases with no gene match: 8. CDR3 length equals 15 residues. Germline CDR1 and CDR2: MNHEY and SMNVEV (reference sequence). The DNA for the CDR3 is TGTGCCAGCAGTCTCACGACAGGGACCAACTATGGCTACACCTTC. Translated: CASSLTTGTNYGYTF.

The chain has TRBV19 and TRBJ1-1; 8 bases match TRBD1. Germline-derived CDR1 and CDR2 are LNHDA and SQIVND (reference sequence). V shed 6 bases, J shed 3 bases, and the junction held 9 bases outside the gene matches. The CDR3 length is 15 residues. The CDR3 protein is CASSRETGEHTEAFF. CDR3 DNA sequence: TGTGCCAGTAGCCGGGAGACAGGGGAGCACACTGAAGCTTTCTTT.

V and J are TRBV25-1 and TRBJ1-2, with D maybe TRBD1 (5 bases). Germline V CDR1 and CDR2: MGHDK, SYGVNS. There are 15 residues in the CDR3. V shed 2 bases and J shed 1 base, with 11 bases lying between them. The CDR3 DNA sequence: TGTGCCAGCAGTGAACTTTCGGGGGGTAACTATGGCTACACCTTC. Its protein product is CASSELSGGNYGYTF.

The chain recombines TRBV5-6 with TRBJ2-7, with 11 bases aligning to TRBD2. The V gene end was trimmed by 1 base and the J gene end by 4 bases; junction bases not matched to a gene: 7. Per the germline V gene, CDR1 is SGHDT and CDR2 is YYEEEE. This CDR3 is built from 16 residues. This chain's CDR3 is CASSLFSGGASYEQYF. The CDR3 nucleotides read TGTGCCAGCAGCTTGTTTAGCGGGGGGGCGTCGTACGAGCAGTACTTC.

This sequence joins TRBV11-2 and TRBJ2-5, with 7 bases fitting TRBD2. J gave up 4 bases and V 5 bases, and 7 bases lay outside the gene matches. This CDR3 is built from 14 residues. In germline, CDR1 is SGHAT, CDR2 FQNNGV. The CDR3 region has the DNA TGTGCCAGCAGCCCAAAGACTAGCCCAGAGACCCAGTACTTC. It is translated as CASSPKTSPETQYF.

The gene calls are TRBV15 and TRBJ1-2; D is possibly TRBD1 (5 bases). This CDR3 has 15 residues. Trimming left V 7 bases short and J 5 bases short, with 20 bases between. Germline-derived CDR1 and CDR2 are LNHNV and YYDKDF (reference sequence). The CDR3 region has the DNA TGTGCCACCAACCCAGGGAGGACGGATCATTATGGCTACACCTTC. Residues: CATNPGRTDHYGYTF.

This clone was counted once. The V call is TRBV7-6, the J call TRBJ1-1; D is perhaps TRBD1 (5 bases). The V and J ends lost 1 base and 5 bases respectively, with 14 bases between them. CDR3 length: 15 residues. In germline, CDR1 is SGHVS, CDR2 FNYEAQ. The CDR3 DNA sequence: TGTGCCAGCAGCTTAGACAGGATCGCCCGGACTGAAGCTTTCTTT. Translating it yields CASSLDRIARTEAFF.

V gene TRBV5-1 combines with J gene TRBJ2-3, with 10 bases lining up with TRBD1. The CDR3 consists of 16 residues. The germline CDR1 and CDR2 sequences are SGHRS and YFSETQ. The J segment lost 3 bases and the V segment lost 4 bases, leaving 8 bases of the junction unmatched. The CDR3 DNA reads as TGCGCCAGCAGCACCGACTGGACAGGGGGGACAGATACGCAGTATTTT. Protein product: CASSTDWTGGTDTQYF.

This chain uses TRBV6-4 with TRBJ2-1, with 8 bases aligning to TRBD2. Germline-derived CDR1 and CDR2 are MRHNA and SNTAGT. The CDR3 consists of 15 residues. V was pared by 3 bases and J by 10 bases, with 11 bases of the junction left unmatched. The CDR3: CASSEGTRHPQEQFF. The CDR3 DNA follows: TGTGCCAGCAGTGAAGGGACTAGACACCCACAGGAGCAGTTCTTC.

This clone was recorded a few times. The chain uses TRBV7-2 and TRBJ1-2; D remains unclear. Trimming removed 5 bases from V and 7 bases from J, with 17 bases in between. Germline CDR1 reads SGHTA; CDR2 reads FQGNSA. This CDR3 is built from 14 residues. CDR3 residues: CASSERGRVGGYTF. The CDR3 nucleotides read TGTGCCAGCAGCGAAAGAGGGAGGGTAGGTGGCTACACCTTC.

This clone showed up just a few times. The rearrangement uses TRBV11-2 and TRBJ1-1, with D hard to call. CDR1 and CDR2 (germline): SGHAT, FQNNGV. The CDR3 loop spans 13 amino acids. V lost 0 bases to trimming and J lost 6 bases, with 8 bases between them. The CDR3 loop reads CASSLELYAEAFF. CDR3 bases: TGTGCCAGCAGCTTAGAACTCTATGCTGAAGCTTTCTTT.

The CDR3 spells CSVKQGASTEAFF. DNA for the CDR3: TGCAGCGTTAAACAGGGAGCAAGCACTGAAGCTTTCTTT. The chain combines TRBV29-1 with TRBJ1-1, with D maybe TRBD1 (6 bases). This CDR3 is 13 amino acids long. V was shortened by 5 bases and J by 4 bases, with 14 bases between the two germline ends. CDR1 is SQVTM and CDR2 is ANQGSEA in the germline V gene. Filled out from reference TRBV29-1 and TRBJ1-1, the complete variable domain reads SAVISQKPSRDICQRGTSLTIQCQVDSQVTMMFWYRQQPGQSLTLIATANQGSEATYESGFVIDKFPISRPNLTFSTLTVSNMSPEDSSIYLCSVKQGASTEAFFGQGTRLTVV.

The rearrangement links TRBV7-2 to TRBJ2-1; 7 nucleotides agree with TRBD2. CDR1 SGHTA and CDR2 FQGNSA come from the germline V gene. The CDR3 runs 15 residues. V dropped 5 bases and J dropped 5; count of bases not matched to a gene: 9. The CDR3 DNA is TGTGCCAGCAGCCCCTGGACTAGACTAGACAATGAGCAGTTCTTC. This codes for CASSPWTRLDNEQFF.

This chain links TRBV7-2 with TRBJ2-7; TRBD1 matches 8 bases. Unmatched junction bases numbered 7, after V lost 9 bases and J lost 0 bases. Germline loops: CDR1 SGHTA, CDR2 FQGNSA. The CDR3 covers 14 residues. The CDR3 loop reads CASARTGISYEQYF. Written as DNA, the CDR3 is TGTGCCAGTGCTAGGACAGGGATCTCCTACGAGCAGTACTTC.

V is TRBV27 and J is TRBJ1-2, with TRBD1 as a possible D gene (6 bases). Between the trimmed V and J ends, which lost 6 bases and 4 bases, there was a span of 18 bases. CDR1 is MNHEY and CDR2 is SMNVEV in the germline V gene (reference sequence). The CDR3 covers 15 residues. The CDR3 loop is CASSSGQPAGYGYTF. The CDR3 DNA reads TGTGCCAGCAGCTCAGGACAGCCGGCAGGCTATGGCTACACCTTC.

This chain joins TRBV9 and TRBJ2-2, with TRBD1 matching over 7 bases. The CDR3 consists of 16 residues. With 4 bases clipped from V and 7 bases from J, the junction kept 13 bases outside the gene matches. Germline CDR1 reads SGDLS; CDR2 reads YYNGEE. The CDR3 DNA sequence: TGTGCCAGCAGCTTTCTCAGCGACAGGGACGTCGGGGAGCTGTTTTTT. It encodes CASSFLSDRDVGELFF.

V usage is TRBV7-9 and J usage is TRBJ1-5; TRBD1 aligns across 7 bases. Trimming cost V 1 base and J 6 bases; bases outside gene matches: 9. This CDR3 is built from 16 residues. From germline, CDR1 is SEHNR and CDR2 FQNEAQ (reference sequence). CDR3 nucleotides: TGTGCCAGCAGCTTAGATTTACGAGGGGGCGGTCAGCCCCAGCATTTT. Translating gives CASSLDLRGGGQPQHF.

The chain recombines TRBV9 with TRBJ2-5, with D possibly matching TRBD1 (6 bases). CDR1 SGDLS and CDR2 YYNGEE come from the germline V gene. The germline V and J ends were trimmed by 0 bases and 4 bases, with 13 bases remaining between them. The CDR3 length is 15 residues. DNA for the CDR3: TGTGCCAGCAGCGTAGAGAGCGGACAGAGAGAGACCCAGTACTTC. It specifies CASSVESGQRETQYF.

The chain employs TRBV7-2 and TRBJ2-1, with D possibly matching TRBD2 (6 bases). Trimming removed 1 base from V and 1 base from J, with 11 bases in between. CDR1 SGHTA and CDR2 FQGNSA come from the germline V gene. The CDR3 sequence is 16 residues long. The CDR3 region is CASSLVVGGSYNEQFF. The CDR3 nucleotides are TGTGCCAGCAGCTTAGTGGTGGGGGGATCCTACAATGAGCAGTTCTTC.

The chain couples TRBV11-3 to TRBJ1-1; D gene ambiguous. This CDR3 comprises 13 residues. V was pared by 4 bases and J by 3 bases, with 9 bases between. Germline values: CDR1 SGHNT, CDR2 YENEEA. The CDR3: CASSSSTDTEAFF. CDR3 nucleotides: TGTGCCAGCAGCTCCTCTACGGACACTGAAGCTTTCTTT.

This clone occurred once. The rearrangement uses TRBV19 and TRBJ1-1; D is ambiguous. The CDR3 covers 13 residues. Trimming left V 7 bases short and J 4 bases short, with 13 bases between. The V gene's germline CDR1 is LNHDA and CDR2 SQIVND (reference sequence). CDR3 amino acids: CASIGNPGTEAFF. CDR3 bases: TGTGCCAGTATTGGCAACCCGGGCACTGAAGCTTTCTTT.

This clone was recorded only once. The V gene is TRBV6-5, the J gene TRBJ1-2; D call uncertain. The V gene lost 5 bases and the J gene lost 7 bases, with 11 bases spanning the gap. In germline, CDR1 is MNHEY, CDR2 SVGAGI. The CDR3 sequence is 12 residues long. The CDR3 reads CASSRGVSGYTF. In nucleotides, the CDR3 is TGTGCCAGCAGTCGAGGTGTTAGTGGCTACACCTTC.